This T cell receptor beta chain stems from a study of CD8 T cells in Susac syndrome. General study results and limits: The authors acknowledged that the study's TCR sequencing and HLA analysis involved relatively few individuals.

Controls matched for sex and age were healthy donors. Negative isolation was applied to CD8+ and CD4+ T cells, and FACS enrichment was applied to TEMRA cells. Reverse transcription of roughly 0.5 to 1 ug RNA was performed with random hexamers. Amplification of the TCR beta CDR3 was carried out by immunoSEQ multiplex PCR, which spanned a total of 54 Vbeta and 13 Jbeta segments. From the immunoSEQ multiplex PCR reads, TCRdb called clonotypes with MiXCR, one entry per CDR3 protein. Among under 200,000 distinct CDR3 sequences, approximately 93% were seen once, and the ten largest hold 0.095% to 0.12%. Worth noting for this clonotype: Antigen: not known.

V dropped 4 bases and J dropped 3 bases, with 10 bases sitting between them. The germline V gene has CDR1 LGHDT and CDR2 YNNKEL (reference sequence). The CDR3 has 14 amino acids. This clonotype originated in a human donor in good health. V and J are TRBV3-1 and TRBJ1-3, with unresolved D. Sequenced sample: CD4+ T cells from PBMCs. This CDR3 reads CASSPSKGGNTIYF. CDR3 in DNA: TGTGCCAGCAGCCCCTCGAAGGGTGGAAACACCATATATTTT. The whole variable domain, filled in from reference TRBV3-1 and TRBJ1-3, reads DTAVSQTPKYLVTQMGNDKSIKCEQNLGHDTMYWYKQDSKKFLKIMFSYNNKELIINETVPNRFSPKSPDKAHLNLHINSLELGDSAVYFCASSPSKGGNTIYFGEGSWLTVV.